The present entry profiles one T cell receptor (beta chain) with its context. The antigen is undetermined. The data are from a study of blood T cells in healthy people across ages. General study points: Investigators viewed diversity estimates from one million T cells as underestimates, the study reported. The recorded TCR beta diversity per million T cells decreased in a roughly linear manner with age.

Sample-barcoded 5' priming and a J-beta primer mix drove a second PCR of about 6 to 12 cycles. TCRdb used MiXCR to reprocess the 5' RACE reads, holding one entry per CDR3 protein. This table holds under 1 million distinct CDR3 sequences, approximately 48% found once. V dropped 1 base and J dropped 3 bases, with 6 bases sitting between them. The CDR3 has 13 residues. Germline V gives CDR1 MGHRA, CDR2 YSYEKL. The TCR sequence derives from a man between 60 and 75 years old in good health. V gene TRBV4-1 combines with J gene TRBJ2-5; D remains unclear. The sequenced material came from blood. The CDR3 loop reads CASSQGNKETQYF. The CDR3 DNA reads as TGCGCCAGCAGCCAAGGCAATAAAGAGACCCAGTACTTC.